These 5 T cell receptor beta chains share one sample of origin, sequenced in a study of blood T cell repertoires in COVID-19. Sequencing used immunoSEQ multiplex PCR; TCRdb keeps in-frame clones, though not all of them. The sample consists of over 250,000 clones, about nine tenths of them appearing once. The sequencing input was peripheral blood. These receptors all come from a man in his 60s who had recovered from COVID-19.

The chain carries TRBV12-3 or TRBV12-4 and TRBJ2-7; D is uncertain. The CDR3 has 12 residues. Trimming cost V 2 bases and J 3 bases, with 5 bases left between them. CDR3 sequence: CASSLSRYEQYF. The CDR3 bases are TGTGCCAGCAGTTTATCCCGCTACGAGCAGTACTTC.

The CDR3 here is CASNPLVGSGTGNYGYTF. As DNA, the CDR3 is TGTGCCAGTAATCCTCTTGTGGGCTCCGGGACAGGGAACTATGGCTACACCTTC. The chain has TRBV19 and TRBJ1-2, with 9 bases aligning to TRBD1. Germline CDR1 is LNHDA and CDR2 is SQIVND (reference sequence). The V segment lost 7 bases and the J segment 2 bases; nucleotides outside the gene matches: 17. This CDR3 region has 18 residues.

This clone was seen just once. This chain connects TRBV11-3 to TRBJ1-1; D is possibly TRBD1 (6 bases). Trimming left V 1 base short and J 5 bases short, with 14 bases between. CDR1 is SGHNT and CDR2 is YENEEA in the germline V gene. The CDR3 totals 15 residues. CDR3 bases: TGTGCCAGCAGCTTAGGAACAGGGATTGAAACTGAAGCTTTCTTT. This gives the protein CASSLGTGIETEAFF.

In its sample, this clone was seen once. The J gene is TRBJ2-4, the V gene TRBV19; TRBD1 matches 9 bases. The trim removed 4 bases at V and 4 bases at J, leaving 5 bases unmatched. Germline CDR1 LNHDA, CDR2 SQIVND (reference sequence). The CDR3 loop spans 15 amino acids. The CDR3 DNA reads as TGTGCCAGTAGTAGGACGACAGGGGGGAAAAACATTCAGTACTTC. It is translated as CASSRTTGGKNIQYF.

This chain connects TRBV10-3 to TRBJ1-2; 11 bases line up with TRBD1. This CDR3 has 14 residues. Germline trimming cut 5 bases from V and 6 bases from J; bases unmatched to any gene: 5. CDR1 and CDR2 (germline): ENHRY, SYGVKD. For the CDR3, the DNA is TGTGCCATCAGTAGGGACAGGGGGTTTGATGGCTACACCTTC. Translation: CAISRDRGFDGYTF.